This T cell receptor (beta chain) is drawn from a study of control samples from healthy donors and cancer patients. J was trimmed by 0 bases and V by 7 bases; bases with no gene match: 8. The CDR3 runs to 15 residues. The germline V gene has CDR1 SGHAT and CDR2 FQNNGV. There are a few counts of this clone. Method: immunoSEQ multiplex PCR; TCRdb's copy keeps in-frame clones and lacks some. The table includes 95,000 to 100,000 clones, 80% to 90% detected once. This TCR derives from a man aged 30-40 years in good health. The rearrangement links TRBV11-2 to TRBJ2-7; 8 nucleotides agree with TRBD2. Sample: blood. The CDR3 DNA sequence: TGTGCCAGCACCCGCATCGCGGGAGGCTCCTACGAGCAGTACTTC. It is translated as CASTRIAGGSYEQYF.